This T cell receptor beta chain was sequenced for a study of blood T cell repertoires in COVID-19. Across the study: Whether acute or convalescent, the COVID-19 samples came from the United States, Italy and Spain. The analysed material was cDNA or gDNA that came from T cells, B-cell-depleted T cells, or PBMCs.

Authors' methods: Counts of nucleated cells, estimated from reference gene primer amplification, were obtained. Generated by immunoSEQ multiplex PCR, the TCRdb table keeps only in-frame clones and is missing some. V, J and clone size derive from that table, while D and trimming were established from the DNA sequence. The repertoire includes 120,000 to 150,000 clones, about 85% of them detected once, and roughly 2.6% sits in the top ten. CDR3 length: 15 residues. Germline CDR1 is LGHNA and CDR2 is YNFKEQ. V was pared by 2 bases and J by 5 bases, with 15 bases between. The sequence came from a human donor with acute or convalescent COVID-19. The donor label of this sample is uncertain. The sample taken for sequencing was peripheral blood. This sequence joins TRBV4-2 and TRBJ1-2; weak D call: TRBD1 (6 bases). CDR3 residues: CASSQSTGREYGYTF. DNA of the CDR3: TGTGCCAGCAGCCAATCGACAGGCCGAGAGTATGGCTACACCTTC.